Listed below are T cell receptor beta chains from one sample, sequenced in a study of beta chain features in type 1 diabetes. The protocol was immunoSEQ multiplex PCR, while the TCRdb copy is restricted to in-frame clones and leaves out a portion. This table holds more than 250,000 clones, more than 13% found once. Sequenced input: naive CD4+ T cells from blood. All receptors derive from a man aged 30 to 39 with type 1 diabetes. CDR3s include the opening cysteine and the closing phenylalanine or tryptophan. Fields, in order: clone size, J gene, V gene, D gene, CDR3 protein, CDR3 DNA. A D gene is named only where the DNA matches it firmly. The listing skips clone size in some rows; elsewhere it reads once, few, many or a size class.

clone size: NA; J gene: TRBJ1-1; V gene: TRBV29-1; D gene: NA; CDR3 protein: CSVYRGSTEAFF; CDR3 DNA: TGCAGCGTCTACCGGGGATCCACTGAAGCTTTCTTT
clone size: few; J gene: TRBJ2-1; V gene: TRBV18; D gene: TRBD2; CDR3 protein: CASSSLVSGSNEQFF; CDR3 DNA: TGTGCCAGCTCATCCCTGGTTAGCGGGAGCAATGAGCAGTTCTTC
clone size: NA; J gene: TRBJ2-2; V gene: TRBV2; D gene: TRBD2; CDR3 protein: CASSDTSGYTGELFF; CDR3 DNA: TGTGCCAGCAGTGACACTAGCGGTTACACCGGGGAGCTGTTTTTT
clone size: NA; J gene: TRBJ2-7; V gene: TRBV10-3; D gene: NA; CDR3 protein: CATQQGPHEQYF; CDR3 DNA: TGTGCCACCCAACAGGGACCCCACGAGCAGTACTTC
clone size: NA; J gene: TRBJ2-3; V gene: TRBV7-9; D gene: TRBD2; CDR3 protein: CASSPRLAGVGTDTQYF; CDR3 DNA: TGTGCCAGCAGCCCCCGTTTAGCGGGAGTTGGCACAGATACGCAGTATTTT
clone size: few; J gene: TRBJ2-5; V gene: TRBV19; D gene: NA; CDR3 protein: CASSKNTRETQYF; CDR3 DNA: TGTGCCAGTAGTAAAAACACTAGGGAGACCCAGTACTTC
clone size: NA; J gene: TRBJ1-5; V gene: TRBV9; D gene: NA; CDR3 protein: CASSVEPGNNQPQHF; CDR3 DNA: TGTGCCAGCAGCGTAGAACCAGGGAACAATCAGCCCCAGCATTTT
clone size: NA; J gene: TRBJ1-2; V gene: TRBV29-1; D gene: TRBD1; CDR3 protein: CSGGTELYGYTF; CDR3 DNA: TGCAGCGGTGGGACAGAGCTCTATGGCTACACCTTC
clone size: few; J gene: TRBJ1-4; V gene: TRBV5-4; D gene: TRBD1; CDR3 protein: CASSLNRGANEKLFF; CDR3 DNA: TGTGCCAGCAGCTTGAACAGGGGGGCCAATGAAAAACTGTTTTTT
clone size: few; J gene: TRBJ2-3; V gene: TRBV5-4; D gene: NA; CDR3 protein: CASSLGGSTDTQYF; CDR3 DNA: TGTGCCAGCAGCTTGGGAGGGAGCACAGATACGCAGTATTTT
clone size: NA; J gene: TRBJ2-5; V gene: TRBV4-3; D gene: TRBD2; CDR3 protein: CASSQGTSGSLWETQYF; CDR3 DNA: TGCGCCAGCAGCCAAGGGACTAGCGGGAGCTTGTGGGAGACCCAGTACTTC
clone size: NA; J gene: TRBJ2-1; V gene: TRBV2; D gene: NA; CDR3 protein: CASSDKGPLHNEQFF; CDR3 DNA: TGTGCCAGCAGTGATAAGGGGCCTCTACACAATGAGCAGTTCTTC
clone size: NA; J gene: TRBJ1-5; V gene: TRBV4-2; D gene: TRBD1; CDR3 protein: CASSQTSRGTLSNQPQHF; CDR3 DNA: TGTGCCAGCAGCCAGACATCCAGGGGGACTTTAAGCAATCAGCCCCAGCATTTT
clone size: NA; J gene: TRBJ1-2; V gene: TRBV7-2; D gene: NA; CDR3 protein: CASRALGGENYGYTF; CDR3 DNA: TGTGCCAGCAGGGCGTTAGGCGGAGAAAACTATGGCTACACCTTC
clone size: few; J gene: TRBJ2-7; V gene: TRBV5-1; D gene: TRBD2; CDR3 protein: CASSPLTGGHEQYF; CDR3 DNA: TGCGCCAGCAGTCCCCTGACGGGAGGGCACGAGCAGTACTTC